The source of this T cell receptor (beta chain) is a study of Ad26.COV2.S vaccination and SARS-CoV-2 variants. The wider study: Donor had been placed in the Ad26.COV2.S arm of the COV1001 trial.

Assay used: immunoSEQ multiplex PCR; TCRdb lists only in-frame clones, some missing. The data show 300,000 to 400,000 clones, 70% to 90% seen once. Treatment denoted: some 20 received Ad26.COV2.S at low or high dose, single or two shots; 5 received placebo; per-sample allocation not given. Sampling happened 63 days after the first vaccine or placebo injection. Germline lookup yields CDR1 MDHEN and CDR2 SYDVKM. The CDR3 has 11 amino acids. V was cut by 5 bases and J by 3 bases, with 4 bases left in between. The sequence was obtained from a person aged 18-60 years who received the Ad26.COV2.S COVID-19 vaccine or a placebo. The chain uses TRBV28 and TRBJ1-2; no firm D call. The sequences come from peripheral blood, collected in a trial of Ad26.COV2.S vaccine versus placebo. The CDR3 protein is CASSQYYGYTF. The CDR3 DNA follows: TGTGCCAGCAGTCAGTACTATGGCTACACCTTC.